The 27 T cell receptor beta chains reported below all come from one sample, sequenced in a study of CD8 T cells in ankylosing spondylitis. Overall study results and limits: What seemed typical of ankylosing spondylitis blood was a TCR beta motif built from about 8 highly homologous variants.

For these receptors, no antigen is known. TCRdb reprocessed the 5' RACE reads via MiXCR and lists one record per CDR3 protein. The sample yields 700,000 to 850,000 distinct CDR3 sequences, 10% to 15% seen once. Sequences were obtained from blood, either unsorted or a sorted T cell fraction (not recorded which). Source of these receptors: a male donor with ankylosing spondylitis.

This clonotype came up a few times. CDR3 region: CSARNGQGTMNTEAFF. CDR3 nucleotides: TGCAGTGCTAGAAATGGACAGGGTACTATGAACACTGAAGCTTTCTTT. J is TRBJ1-1 and V is TRBV20-1; 8 nucleotides line up with TRBD1. V lost 2 bases, J lost 0 bases, and 8 bases stayed unmatched. Germline CDR1 and CDR2: DFQATT and SNEGSKA (reference sequence). The CDR3 runs to 16 residues.

This chain uses TRBV4-3 with TRBJ1-4; 10 positions match TRBD1. This CDR3 is 15 amino acids long. Germline CDR1 and CDR2: LGHNA and YSLEER. Trimming at V came to 10 bases and at J to 0 bases, leaving 5 bases not matched to a gene. CDR3 DNA: TGCGCCACCGGGGACAGGGGCACAACTAATGAAAAACTGTTTTTT. Its protein is CATGDRGTTNEKLFF.

In its sample, this clonotype was seen a few times. V gene TRBV28 combines with J gene TRBJ2-7; tentatively, D is TRBD2 (8 bases). CDR3 length: 15 amino acids. The V end was cut by 6 bases, the J end by 10 bases, with 25 bases between. Germline V gene data show CDR1 as MDHEN and CDR2 as SYDVKM. The CDR3 DNA is TGTGCCAGCAGCCCCGGGGGGGGACAGAATCTACCCCAGTACTTC. Its translation: CASSPGGGQNLPQYF.

This rearrangement joins TRBV7-2 to TRBJ2-7; D gene unclear. Germline V gene lookup returns CDR1 SGHTA and CDR2 FQGNSA. Trimming cost V 6 bases and J 0 bases, with 15 bases left between them. The CDR3 has 15 residues. The CDR3 region is CASRTGPGSSYEQYF. The CDR3 region has the DNA TGTGCCAGCAGAACCGGGCCGGGCAGCTCCTACGAGCAGTACTTC.

There are a few counts of this clonotype. The chain recombines TRBV15 with TRBJ1-1; a weak D match, TRBD1 (6 bases). V was pared by 3 bases and J by 1 base, with 12 bases between. Germline V gives CDR1 LNHNV, CDR2 YYDKDF (reference sequence). This CDR3 is built from 15 residues. The CDR3: CATSSADRENTEAFF. In nucleotides, the CDR3 is TGTGCCACCAGCAGTGCGGACAGAGAGAACACTGAAGCTTTCTTT.

This clonotype was found a few times. The rearrangement links TRBV5-1 to TRBJ1-5; 7 nucleotides align to TRBD1. This CDR3 has 14 residues. Germline CDR1 reads SGHRS; CDR2 reads YFSETQ. J was trimmed by 5 bases and V by 4 bases; bases with no gene match: 6. CDR3 sequence reads: CASSPGTDDQPQHF. CDR3 coding DNA: TGCGCCAGCAGCCCCGGGACAGACGATCAGCCCCAGCATTTT.

V gene TRBV4-2 combines with J gene TRBJ2-3; D might be TRBD2 (6 bases). The germline gives CDR1 LGHNA, CDR2 YNFKEQ. Trimming took off 6 bases at V and 8 bases at J, with 18 bases between the two ends. This CDR3 is 14 amino acids long. This CDR3 reads CASREGAGSGTQYF. CDR3 in DNA: TGTGCCAGCAGGGAGGGAGCTGGATCGGGTACGCAGTATTTT.

This clonotype has a handful of counts. The V call is TRBV15, the J call TRBJ2-5, with D maybe TRBD1 (5 bases). There are 15 residues in the CDR3. Germline V lookup: CDR1 LNHNV, CDR2 YYDKDF (reference sequence). Trimming removed 1 base from V and 5 bases from J, with 14 bases in between. CDR3 sequence: CATSRVQGFLETQYF. The CDR3 DNA is TGTGCCACCAGCAGAGTTCAGGGATTTTTGGAGACCCAGTACTTC.

This clonotype was seen only a few times. V usage is TRBV28 and J usage is TRBJ2-7; D perhaps matches TRBD1 (5 bases). The V gene's germline CDR1 is MDHEN and CDR2 SYDVKM. Trimming shortened V by 4 bases and J by 3 bases, and 19 bases separated the two germline ends. The CDR3 runs 16 residues. CDR3 residues: CASSSIDSSTLYEQYF. The CDR3 nucleotides read TGTGCCAGCAGTTCCATCGACAGTTCTACCCTCTACGAGCAGTACTTC.

This clonotype came up a few times. The chain combines TRBV20-1 with TRBJ2-5; no clear D. Germline lookup yields CDR1 DFQATT and CDR2 SNEGSKA (reference sequence). The CDR3 is made up of 12 amino acids. Trimming took off 2 bases at V and 3 bases at J, with 7 bases between the two ends. The CDR3 DNA follows: TGCAGTGCTAGAAGGTACAAAGAGACCCAGTACTTC. This translates into CSARRYKETQYF.

The chain joins TRBV5-1 to TRBJ2-3, with D perhaps being TRBD1 or TRBD2 (5 bases each). Between the trimmed V and J ends, which lost 4 bases and 2 bases, there was a span of 11 bases. Germline-derived CDR1 and CDR2 are SGHRS and YFSETQ. CDR3 length equals 14 residues. CDR3 DNA sequence: TGCGCCAGCAGCCCGGGGACCTACACAGATACGCAGTATTTT. Its translation: CASSPGTYTDTQYF.

The chain combines TRBV20-1 with TRBJ1-5; no reliable D call. The V gene's germline CDR1 is DFQATT and CDR2 SNEGSKA (reference sequence). Trimming stripped 5 bases from V and 0 bases from J, with 5 bases between. The CDR3 loop spans 12 amino acids. CDR3 residues: CSAQSSNQPQHF. The CDR3, as DNA: TGCAGTGCTCAATCTAGCAATCAGCCCCAGCATTTT.

There are a few counts of this clonotype. The chain is built from TRBV7-2 and TRBJ2-7; unclear D gene. Germline-derived CDR1 and CDR2 are SGHTA and FQGNSA. There are 17 residues in the CDR3. V was clipped by 5 bases and J by 6 bases, with 26 bases between them. The CDR3 sequence: CASSETRLLTLAGEQYF. The CDR3 DNA reads TGTGCCAGCAGCGAGACACGGCTCCTCACCCTCGCTGGCGAGCAGTACTTC.

J is TRBJ2-3 and V is TRBV5-1; 8 positions agree with TRBD2. This CDR3 comprises 20 residues. Trimming removed 4 bases from V and 2 bases from J; junction bases left unmatched: 21. CDR1 and CDR2 from the germline V gene are SGHRS and YFSETQ. CDR3: CASSVRGEWASGFPTDTQYF. Here the CDR3 DNA reads TGCGCCAGCAGCGTGAGAGGCGAGTGGGCTAGCGGGTTTCCCACAGATACGCAGTATTTT.

This chain uses TRBV18 with TRBJ2-3; D is unresolved. CDR3 length equals 16 residues. Per germline, CDR1 KGHSH and CDR2 LQKENI. Trimming stripped 2 bases from V and 1 base from J, with 13 bases between. The CDR3 loop is CASSPGIGWGTDTQYF. CDR3 DNA sequence: TGTGCCAGCTCACCAGGAATCGGGTGGGGCACAGATACGCAGTATTTT.

This clonotype was picked up many times. This chain uses TRBV7-2 with TRBJ1-2; a weak D match, TRBD1 (6 bases). The CDR3 sequence is 16 residues long. Germline V gene sequence: CDR1 SGHTA, CDR2 FQGNSA. V lost 5 bases, J lost 3 bases, and 19 bases lay in between. The CDR3 spells CASSQGGVGPDYGYTF. For the CDR3, the DNA is TGTGCCAGCAGCCAAGGGGGGGTGGGCCCCGACTATGGCTACACCTTC.

This clonotype was observed a few times. This chain links TRBV7-2 with TRBJ1-5, with 9 nucleotides matching TRBD1. J was trimmed by 9 bases and V by 4 bases; bases with no gene match: 7. Per germline, CDR1 SGHTA and CDR2 FQGNSA. The CDR3 runs 14 residues. CDR3 DNA sequence: TGTGCCAGCAGCTCGGGACAGGGAGAATGGCCCCAGCATTTT. Amino acid sequence: CASSSGQGEWPQHF.

This chain links TRBV20-1 with TRBJ2-1; D unresolved. CDR1 and CDR2 (germline): DFQATT, SNEGSKA (reference sequence). V was shortened by 6 bases and J by 9 bases, with 12 bases between the two germline ends. This CDR3 comprises 11 residues. The CDR3 sequence: CSADDPGEQFF. CDR3 coding DNA: TGCAGTGCAGATGACCCGGGTGAGCAGTTCTTC.

This chain uses TRBV12-3 or TRBV12-4 with TRBJ2-1; D tentatively fits TRBD1 or TRBD2 (5 bases each). The V gene lost 6 bases and the J gene lost 9 bases, with 15 bases spanning the gap. CDR3 length: 13 residues. In DNA form, the CDR3 reads TGTGCCAGCAGCCGCCTGGACGGGGCTGAGCAGTTCTTC. Translated: CASSRLDGAEQFF.

The rearrangement joins TRBV20-1 to TRBJ2-2; D is unresolved. Germline CDR1 DFQATT, CDR2 SNEGSKA (reference sequence). With 6 bases removed from V and 0 bases from J, the gap between germline ends came to 8 bases. The CDR3 length is 13 residues. The CDR3 nucleotides are TGCAGTGCAAGGGCGGCGAACACCGGGGAGCTGTTTTTT. Translated: CSARAANTGELFF.

This clonotype turned up a few times. This chain joins TRBV3-1 and TRBJ1-2; no reliable D call. Germline CDR1 and CDR2: LGHDT and YNNKEL (reference sequence). The CDR3 extends over 15 amino acids. Trimming took 6 bases from V and 4 from J, leaving 18 bases between them. The CDR3 is CASSAGILWGYGYTF. The CDR3 DNA is TGTGCCAGCAGTGCCGGGATCCTGTGGGGCTATGGCTACACCTTC.

The V and J genes are TRBV7-6 and TRBJ2-7, with TRBD1 matching over 7 bases. CDR3 length: 16 amino acids. CDR1 SGHVS and CDR2 FNYEAQ come from the germline V gene. The V segment lost 0 bases and the J segment 4 bases; nucleotides outside the gene matches: 9. The CDR3 DNA reads as TGTGCCAGCAGCTTAGCCTCCGGGGACAGCCGGTACGAGCAGTACTTC. Its translation: CASSLASGDSRYEQYF.

This clonotype appeared many times. The chain combines TRBV5-1 with TRBJ1-5; TRBD1 is a possible D gene (5 bases). The CDR3 spans 16 residues. Germline CDR1 SGHRS, CDR2 YFSETQ. V was shortened by 10 bases and J by 3 bases, with 23 bases between the two germline ends. The CDR3 region has the DNA TGCGCCCGACCATGTCCGGGACCCCGGTTCAATCAGCCCCAGCATTTT. As protein: CARPCPGPRFNQPQHF. Supplemented by reference TRBV5-1 and TRBJ1-5, the full variable domain reads KAGVTQTPRYLIKTRGQQVTLSCSPISGHRSVSWYQQTPGQGLQFLFEYFSETQRNKGNFPGRFSGRQFSNSRSEMNVSTLELGDSALYLCARPCPGPRFNQPQHFGDGTRLSIL.

This clonotype was counted only a few times. The rearrangement uses TRBV20-1 and TRBJ1-1; 9 positions agree with TRBD1. Germline V gives CDR1 DFQATT, CDR2 SNEGSKA (reference sequence). V shed 0 bases, J shed 3 bases, and the junction held 8 bases outside the gene matches. CDR3 size: 16 residues. The CDR3 sequence: CSARDLQGAPYTEAFF. Here the CDR3 DNA reads TGCAGTGCTAGAGATCTACAGGGGGCTCCTTACACTGAAGCTTTCTTT.

This clonotype was counted once. CDR3 region: CSARVVRTDTQYF. In DNA form, the CDR3 reads TGCAGTGCTAGAGTGGTCCGCACAGATACGCAGTATTTT. The V and J genes are TRBV20-1 and TRBJ2-3, with D unresolved. The CDR3 consists of 13 residues. CDR1 is DFQATT, CDR2 SNEGSKA, per germline (reference sequence). The V and J ends lost 1 base and 1 base respectively, with 6 bases between them.

The table lists this clonotype with a few counts. This rearrangement joins TRBV6-2 or TRBV6-3 to TRBJ2-7; D is uncertain. Germline V gene lookup returns CDR1 MNHEY and CDR2 SVGEGT. Trimming left V 2 bases short and J 6 bases short, with 14 bases between. This CDR3 has 14 residues. Written as DNA, the CDR3 is TGTGCCAGCAGTTACCGTGGACCGACGAGCGAGCAGTACTTC. This gives the protein CASSYRGPTSEQYF.

The V and J genes are TRBV6-2 or TRBV6-3 and TRBJ2-7; tentative D call: TRBD2 (5 bases). Trimming took 6 bases from V and 11 from J, leaving 14 bases between them. The germline gives CDR1 MNHEY, CDR2 SVGEGT. This CDR3 comprises 11 residues. The CDR3 bases are TGTGCCAGCAGGGACTGGACGAGCGAGTACTTC. Its protein is CASRDWTSEYF.